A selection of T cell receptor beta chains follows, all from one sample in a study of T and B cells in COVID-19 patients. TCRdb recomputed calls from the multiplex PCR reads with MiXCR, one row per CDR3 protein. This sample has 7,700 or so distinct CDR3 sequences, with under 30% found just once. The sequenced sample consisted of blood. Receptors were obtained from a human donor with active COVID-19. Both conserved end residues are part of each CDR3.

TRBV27 CASSLSGVGNYGYTF
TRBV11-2 CASSLGPGAEKLFF
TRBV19 CASSIDQRTQETQYF
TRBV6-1 CASSGRQVGVEKLFF
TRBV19 CASSYGAQDTQYF
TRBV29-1 CSVGGRGRTDTQYF
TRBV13 CASSLGRSQPQHF
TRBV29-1 CSVTRGQAFF
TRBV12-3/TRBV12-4 CASRGSNRGITYEQYF
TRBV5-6 CASSFSSGGEYNEQFF
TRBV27 CASSPSGLAGGVGGVTGELFF
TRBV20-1 CSAAPGSAQPQHF
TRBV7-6 CASSLASGGSVFDTGELFF
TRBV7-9 CASSRDLTASGNTIYF
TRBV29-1 CSVAGRGNTEAFF
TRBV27 CASSLYTGARGNIQYF
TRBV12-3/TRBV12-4 CASSPTGNQPQHF
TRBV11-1 CASSLSGYNEQFF
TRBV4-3 CASSQGRSERGDEQYF
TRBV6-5 CASSLVQQGRSGYTF
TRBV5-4 CASSLAGARTGELFF
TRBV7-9 CASSLVGEGYNSPLHF
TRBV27 CATEGGGNSGNTIYF
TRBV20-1 CSGFRDWGLGYTF
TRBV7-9 CASSLSAKYNEQFF
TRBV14 CASSQDWGGGNNEQFF
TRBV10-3 CAISELGGPGDTQYF
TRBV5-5 CASSPVQGGYEQYF
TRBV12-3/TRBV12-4 CASSPPLSLAKNIQYF
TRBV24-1 CATSDPLNYGYTF
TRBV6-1 CASSEVFLAGGNTDTQYF
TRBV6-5 CASRLSGGGYTF
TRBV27 CASSLDRDTSYEQYF
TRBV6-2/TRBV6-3 CASNYSRDLQETQYF
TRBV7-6 CASSLALLADETQYF
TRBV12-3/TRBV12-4 CASSLFLAGGRQETQYF
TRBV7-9 CASSLRSPEIEKLFF
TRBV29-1 CSVESPWNTGELFF
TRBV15 CATSSRYWDSVSDSGNTIYF
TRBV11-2 CASGPDSNTGELFF
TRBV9 CASTRGNEKLFF
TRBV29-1 CSAGAGRGYNEQFF
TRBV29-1 CSVEDIAGGAQETQYF